The 14 T cell receptor beta chains below were found in one sample sequenced in a study of Graves' ophthalmopathy and Graves' hyperthyroidism. Amplifying from RNA transcripts, the study obtained TCR beta CDR3 regions. RT-PCR with HTBI primers came first, then second-round multiplex PCR. MiXCR, applied by TCRdb to the multiplex PCR reads, yields one record per CDR3 protein. The sample carries around 670,000 distinct CDR3 sequences, 35% to 50% recorded once. The sample taken for sequencing was peripheral blood. The origin of the receptors is an adult man with Graves' ophthalmopathy.

This clonotype was picked up many times. The chain uses TRBV6-6 and TRBJ1-1; D gene uncertain. The CDR3 covers 12 residues. Trimming stripped 0 bases from V and 4 bases from J, with 3 bases between. CDR1 is MNHNY, CDR2 SVGAGI, per germline (reference sequence). For the CDR3, the DNA is TGTGCCAGCAGTTACTCGAGCACTGAAGCTTTCTTT. Its translation is CASSYSSTEAFF.

A word on this clonotype: Being one base from a much bigger clone, this may be a read error. The chain recombines TRBV15 with TRBJ2-7, with TRBD1 matching 7 bases. Germline V CDR1 and CDR2: LNHNV, YYDKDF (reference sequence). V lost 0 bases, J lost 6 bases, and 2 bases stayed unmatched. This CDR3 contains 13 residues. The CDR3 coding sequence is TGTGCCACCAGCAGAGATGCAGGGGGCGAGCAGTACTTC. Its protein is CATSRDAGGEQYF.

There are many counts of this clonotype. This chain joins TRBV7-9 and TRBJ1-6, with a possible D match to TRBD1 (5 bases). Germline CDR1 SEHNR, CDR2 FQNEAQ (reference sequence). V was clipped by 3 bases and J by 10 bases, with 16 bases between them. The CDR3 is 15 amino acids. The CDR3 sequence: CASSLDSTVRSPLHF. The CDR3 nucleotides read TGTGCCAGCAGCTTGGATTCGACAGTAAGGTCACCCCTCCACTTT.

The chain carries TRBV20-1 and TRBJ1-5, with D possibly TRBD1 on 6 matching bases. The CDR3 has 13 residues. Trimming shortened V by 4 bases and J by 3 bases, and 10 bases separated the two germline ends. Looked up from germline, CDR1 is DFQATT and CDR2 is SNEGSKA (reference sequence). In DNA form, the CDR3 reads TGCAGTGCTACCGGACAGTTCAATCAGCCCCAGCATTTT. It specifies CSATGQFNQPQHF.

The chain has TRBV7-9 and TRBJ1-1; the D is unclear. CDR3 length: 14 amino acids. In germline, CDR1 is SEHNR, CDR2 FQNEAQ (reference sequence). V gave up 5 bases and J gave up 4 bases, with 14 bases separating them. CDR3 nucleotide sequence: TGTGCCAGCAGCGTTGAAGTTAGGGCCACTGAAGCTTTCTTT. This encodes CASSVEVRATEAFF.

The chain uses TRBV20-1 and TRBJ2-5; TRBD2 matches at 16 bases. There are 18 residues in the CDR3. Germline lookup yields CDR1 DFQATT and CDR2 SNEGSKA (reference sequence). V shed 2 bases and J 0 bases; nucleotides not matched to a gene: 6. CDR3 amino acids: CSARRGLAGGKYQETQYF. In DNA, the CDR3 is TGCAGTGCTAGACGGGGACTAGCGGGGGGGAAGTACCAAGAGACCCAGTACTTC.

Note on this clonotype: The CDR3 does not close with the conserved phenylalanine or tryptophan, likely indicating a read error. V is TRBV9 and J is TRBJ1-1; D unresolved. The CDR3 length is 13 residues. CDR1 is SGDLS, CDR2 YYNGEE, per germline. CDR3 DNA: TGTGCCAGCAGCGTAAAAGGGAACACTGAGGCTTTCTCT. Translating gives CASSVKGNTEAFS.

The chain couples TRBV7-9 to TRBJ2-5; D unresolved. Per the germline V gene, CDR1 is SEHNR and CDR2 is FQNEAQ (reference sequence). This CDR3 region has 13 residues. V was cut by 5 bases and J by 5 bases, with 12 bases left in between. For the CDR3, the DNA is TGTGCCAGCAGCACAACCTCGCTTGAGACCCAGTACTTC. Amino acids: CASSTTSLETQYF.

This chain joins TRBV6-6 and TRBJ1-5; D not resolved. V lost 0 bases and J lost 0, with 9 bases in between. Germline V gene data show CDR1 as MNHNY and CDR2 as SVGAGI (reference sequence). The CDR3 consists of 16 residues. CDR3 DNA sequence: TGTGCCAGCAGTTACTCGACCACACATAGCAATCAGCCCCAGCATTTT. Translation: CASSYSTTHSNQPQHF.

This clonotype has just a few counts. The rearrangement uses TRBV12-3 or TRBV12-4 and TRBJ1-6, with D unclear. The CDR3 extends over 13 amino acids. V was pared by 8 bases and J by 6 bases, with 11 bases between. The chain's CDR3 is CASGPWPNSPLHF. CDR3 DNA: TGTGCCAGCGGGCCCTGGCCTAATTCACCCCTCCACTTT.

At least ten counts were recorded for this clonotype. The V and J genes are TRBV7-9 and TRBJ2-7; 9 nucleotides align to TRBD2. The CDR3 extends over 12 amino acids. Germline V gene lookup returns CDR1 SEHNR and CDR2 FQNEAQ (reference sequence). The J segment lost 7 bases and the V segment lost 6 bases, leaving 4 bases of the junction unmatched. CDR3 coding DNA: TGTGCCAGCAGACTAGCGGGTGGGGAGCAGTACTTC. Its translation: CASRLAGGEQYF.

The chain recombines TRBV5-5 with TRBJ1-1; no reliable D call. The CDR3 is made up of 14 amino acids. V gave up 0 bases and J gave up 1 base, with 7 bases separating them. The germline V gene has CDR1 SGHKS and CDR2 YYEKEE (reference sequence). The CDR3, as DNA: TGTGCCAGCAGCTTGGTGGCCCAGAACACTGAAGCTTTCTTT. Translated, it gives CASSLVAQNTEAFF.

This clonotype appeared many times. This chain connects TRBV2 to TRBJ2-7; D gene unclear. Trimming took 1 base from V and 6 from J, leaving 10 bases between them. This CDR3 contains 13 residues. Germline V lookup: CDR1 SNHLY, CDR2 FYNNEI. The CDR3 sequence is CASSEGGVGEQYF. The CDR3 nucleotides are TGTGCCAGCAGTGAAGGAGGCGTTGGCGAGCAGTACTTC.

Here the CDR3 reads CASSEKGPQETQYF. In DNA form, the CDR3 reads TGTGCCAGCAGCGAGAAGGGGCCCCAAGAGACCCAGTACTTC. The chain couples TRBV7-9 to TRBJ2-5, with D perhaps matching TRBD1 (5 bases). The V end was cut by 5 bases, the J end by 1 base, with 11 bases between. This CDR3 has 14 residues. Per germline, CDR1 SEHNR and CDR2 FQNEAQ (reference sequence).